This T cell receptor (beta chain) was found in a study of T-cell memory formation after mild COVID-19. The authors produced TCR alpha and TCR beta cDNA libraries with sample barcodes and UMIs by 5'RACE using constant-segment primers. One entry per CDR3 protein, called by TCRdb with MiXCR from the 5' RACE reads. The sample has under 550,000 distinct CDR3 sequences; about 20% are singletons. Study-wide results and limits: Confirmation was lacking for SARS-CoV-2 specificity of second-wave clones that peaked on day 37. CD4+ contracting clones lay mainly in CM and EM, CD8+ ones in EMRA. Memory from before infection featured some responding clones, which suggests cross-reactive memory joined.

Germline V gene lookup returns CDR1 SGHTA and CDR2 FQGNSA. V lost 3 bases and J 4 bases, leaving 10 bases between the germline ends. The CDR3 loop spans 13 amino acids. This clonotype appeared a few times. No antigen is known for it. V is TRBV7-2 and J is TRBJ2-7, with D perhaps TRBD2 (5 bases). The sequence came from an adult woman who had mild COVID-19 (a few samples of this study predate the infection). Cell type and time point are not known. Specimen: PBMCs or a T cell subset sorted from them (not recorded which). The CDR3 nucleotides read TGTGCCAGCAGCTTTGCCCCGGGGTACGAGCAGTACTTC. Encoded protein: CASSFAPGYEQYF.